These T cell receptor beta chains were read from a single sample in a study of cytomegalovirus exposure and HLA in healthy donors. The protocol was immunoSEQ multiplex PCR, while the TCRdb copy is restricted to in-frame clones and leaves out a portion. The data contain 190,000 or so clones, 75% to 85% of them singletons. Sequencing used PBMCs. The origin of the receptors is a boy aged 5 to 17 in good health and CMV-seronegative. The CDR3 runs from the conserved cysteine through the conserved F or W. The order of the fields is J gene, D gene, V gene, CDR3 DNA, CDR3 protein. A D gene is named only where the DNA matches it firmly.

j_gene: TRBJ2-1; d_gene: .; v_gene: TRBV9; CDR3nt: TGTGCCAGCAGCGTAGTCAACAATGAGCAGTTCTTC; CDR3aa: CASSVVNNEQFF
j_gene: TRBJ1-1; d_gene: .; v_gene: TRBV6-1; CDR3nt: TGTGCCAGCAGTGGACAGCCGAACACTGAAGCTTTCTTT; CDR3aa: CASSGQPNTEAFF
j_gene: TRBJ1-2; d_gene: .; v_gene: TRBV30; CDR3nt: TGTGCCTGGAGTCCGGCAGGGGTCGGCTACACCTTC; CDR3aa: CAWSPAGVGYTF
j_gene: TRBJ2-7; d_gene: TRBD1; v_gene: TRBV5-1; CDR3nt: TGCGCCAGCAGCTTTCGGACAGGGAGCTCCTACGAGCAGTACTTC; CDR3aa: CASSFRTGSSYEQYF
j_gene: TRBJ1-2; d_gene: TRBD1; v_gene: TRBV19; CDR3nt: TGTGCCAGTAGTGACTCGGACAGGCCCGGTAGAGGCTACACCTTC; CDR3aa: CASSDSDRPGRGYTF
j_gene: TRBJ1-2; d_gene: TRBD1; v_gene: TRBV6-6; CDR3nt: TGTGCCAGCAGACCCATACCGGGACAGACCAACTATGGCTACACCTTC; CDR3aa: CASRPIPGQTNYGYTF
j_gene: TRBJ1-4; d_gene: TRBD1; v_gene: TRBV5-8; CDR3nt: TGTGCCAGCAGCTGGACAGGGGGGGCCGCTGCAACTAATGAAAAACTGTTTTTT; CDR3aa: CASSWTGGAAATNEKLFF
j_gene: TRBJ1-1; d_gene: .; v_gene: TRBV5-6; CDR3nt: TGTGCCAGCAGGACTATAGGGAACACTGAAGCTTTCTTT; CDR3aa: CASRTIGNTEAFF
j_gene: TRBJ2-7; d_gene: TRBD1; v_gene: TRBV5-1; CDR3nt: TGCGCCAGCAGCTCCGGGACAGGCTACGAGCAGTACTTC; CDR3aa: CASSSGTGYEQYF
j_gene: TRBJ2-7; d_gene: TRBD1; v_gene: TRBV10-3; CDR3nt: TGTGCCATCAGCGGGACAGGGGCCTACGAGCAGTACTTC; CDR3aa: CAISGTGAYEQYF
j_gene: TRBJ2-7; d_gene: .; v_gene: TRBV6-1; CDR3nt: TGTGCCAGCACCCCGGGACTGGGCTACGAGCAGTACTTC; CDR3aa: CASTPGLGYEQYF
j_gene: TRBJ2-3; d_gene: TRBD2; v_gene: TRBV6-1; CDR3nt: TGTGCCAGCAGTGAAACTAGCGGGGGGGCAACAGATACGCAGTATTTT; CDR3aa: CASSETSGGATDTQYF
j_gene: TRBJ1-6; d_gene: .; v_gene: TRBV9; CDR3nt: TGTGCCAGCAGCCTCCGGGACACCTCACCCCTCCACTTT; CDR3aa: CASSLRDTSPLHF
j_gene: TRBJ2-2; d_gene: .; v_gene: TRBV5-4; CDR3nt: TGTGCCAGCAGCAGTGGACAGAACACCGGGGAGCTGTTTTTT; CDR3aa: CASSSGQNTGELFF
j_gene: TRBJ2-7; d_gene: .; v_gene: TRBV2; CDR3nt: TGTGCCAGCAGTGACGGAGTCGACAGCTCCTACGAGCAGTACTTC; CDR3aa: CASSDGVDSSYEQYF
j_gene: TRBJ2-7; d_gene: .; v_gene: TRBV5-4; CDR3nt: TGTGCCAGCAGCCGGGACGGGAGCCCCTACGAGCAGTACTTC; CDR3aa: CASSRDGSPYEQYF
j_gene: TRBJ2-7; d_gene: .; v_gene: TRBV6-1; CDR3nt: TGTGCCAGCAAGGTAGCTCCCCCTTACGAGCAGTACTTC; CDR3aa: CASKVAPPYEQYF
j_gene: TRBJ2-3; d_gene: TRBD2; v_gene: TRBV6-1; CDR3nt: TGTGCCAGCAGTGACACTAGCGGGGGGGGCCCAGATACGCAGTATTTT; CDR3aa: CASSDTSGGGPDTQYF
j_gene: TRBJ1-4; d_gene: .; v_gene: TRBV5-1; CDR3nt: TGCGCCAGCAGCTTTTCACAAGCTAATGAAAAACTGTTTTTT; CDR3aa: CASSFSQANEKLFF